What follows describes a single T cell receptor beta chain. The target antigen is unknown. The germline gives CDR1 MGHRA, CDR2 YSYEKL. The ends lost 3 bases at V and 2 bases at J; junction bases unmatched: 10. There are 17 residues in the CDR3. This record belongs to a study of cytomegalovirus exposure and HLA in healthy donors. PCR primers comprised 60 Vbeta and 13 Jbeta primers. Produced via immunoSEQ multiplex PCR; TCRdb's table is partial and in-frame only. The sample has fewer than 30,000 clones; the top ten hold approximately 0.71%. General study points: Investigators reported around 150 TCR beta chains as tied to cytomegalovirus.

This chain connects TRBV4-1 to TRBJ2-1; 7 positions agree with TRBD2. The receptor was isolated from a man younger than 45 in good health and CMV-seronegative. Sequencing was carried out using PBMCs. The CDR3 reads CASSQLAGVDAYNEQFF. The CDR3 DNA is TGCGCCAGCAGCCAGTTGGCGGGAGTCGACGCCTACAATGAGCAGTTCTTC.